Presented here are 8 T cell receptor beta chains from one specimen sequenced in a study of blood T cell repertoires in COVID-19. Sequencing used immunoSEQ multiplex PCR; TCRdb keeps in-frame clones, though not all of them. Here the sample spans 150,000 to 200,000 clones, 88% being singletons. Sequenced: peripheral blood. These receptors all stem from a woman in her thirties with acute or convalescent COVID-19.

In DNA, the CDR3 is TGTGCCAGTTCGTCCGGGTCTGGGGCCAACGTCCTGACTTTC. Translating it yields CASSSGSGANVLTF. The chain joins TRBV9 to TRBJ2-6; D call uncertain. This CDR3 is built from 14 residues. With 8 bases removed from V and 1 base from J, the gap between germline ends came to 10 bases. Per germline, CDR1 SGDLS and CDR2 YYNGEE.

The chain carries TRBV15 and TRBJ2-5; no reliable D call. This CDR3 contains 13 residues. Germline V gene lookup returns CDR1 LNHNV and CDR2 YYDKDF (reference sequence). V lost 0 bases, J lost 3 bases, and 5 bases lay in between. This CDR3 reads CATSRDPEETQYF. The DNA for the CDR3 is TGTGCCACCAGCAGAGACCCCGAAGAGACCCAGTACTTC.

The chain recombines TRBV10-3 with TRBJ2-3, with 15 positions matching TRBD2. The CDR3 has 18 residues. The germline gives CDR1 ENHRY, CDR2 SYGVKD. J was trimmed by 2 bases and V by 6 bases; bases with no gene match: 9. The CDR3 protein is CAIRGGLAGGPITDTQYF. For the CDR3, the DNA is TGTGCCATCAGAGGAGGACTAGCGGGAGGGCCAATCACAGATACGCAGTATTTT.

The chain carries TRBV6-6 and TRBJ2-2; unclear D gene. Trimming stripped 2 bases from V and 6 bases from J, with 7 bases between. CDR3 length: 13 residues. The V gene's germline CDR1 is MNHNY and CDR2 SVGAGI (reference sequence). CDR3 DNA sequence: TGTGCCAGCAGTTACAAGCTCCCCGGGGAGCTGTTTTTT. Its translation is CASSYKLPGELFF.

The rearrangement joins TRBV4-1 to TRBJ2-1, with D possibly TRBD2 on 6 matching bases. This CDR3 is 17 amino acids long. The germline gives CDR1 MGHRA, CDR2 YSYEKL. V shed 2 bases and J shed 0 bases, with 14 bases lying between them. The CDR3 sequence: CASSQLLLALSYNEQFF. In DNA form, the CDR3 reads TGCGCCAGCAGCCAACTACTCCTAGCGCTCTCCTACAATGAGCAGTTCTTC.

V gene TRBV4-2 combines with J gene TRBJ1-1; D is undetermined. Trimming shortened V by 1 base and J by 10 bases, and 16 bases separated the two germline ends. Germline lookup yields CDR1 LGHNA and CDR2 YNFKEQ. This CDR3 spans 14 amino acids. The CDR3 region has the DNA TGTGCCAGCAGCCAAGGTGGGAGTCAGAAGGGAGCTTTCTTT. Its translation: CASSQGGSQKGAFF.

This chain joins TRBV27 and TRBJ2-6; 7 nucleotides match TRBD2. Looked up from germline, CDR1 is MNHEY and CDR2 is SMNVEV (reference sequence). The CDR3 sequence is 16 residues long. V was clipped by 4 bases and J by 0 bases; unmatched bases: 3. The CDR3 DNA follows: TGTGCCAGCAGTTCTGGGAGGGTCTCTGGGGCCAACGTCCTGACTTTC. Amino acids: CASSSGRVSGANVLTF. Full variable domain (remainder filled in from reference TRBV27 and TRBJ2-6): EAQVTQNPRYLITVTGKKLTVTCSQNMNHEYMSWYRQDPGLGLRQIYYSMNVEVTDKGDVPEGYKVSRKEKRNFPLILESPSPNQTSLYFCASSSGRVSGANVLTFGAGSRLTVL.

CDR3 sequence reads: CASSQELTNEKLFF. The CDR3 region has the DNA TGTGCCAGCAGCCAAGAACTAACTAATGAAAAACTGTTTTTT. This chain joins TRBV3-1 (or the pseudogene TRBV3-2) and TRBJ1-4; no clear D. V was pared by 0 bases and J by 1 base, with 3 bases between. Per germline, CDR1 LGHDT and CDR2 YNNKEL (reference sequence). The CDR3 extends over 14 amino acids.